This T cell receptor beta chain was profiled in a study of T cell changes during pregnancy in multiple sclerosis. Libraries were prepared by immunoSEQ multiplex PCR; TCRdb keeps only in-frame clonotypes and omits some of them. Among about 42,000 clones listed, 84% were seen once. The trim removed 3 bases at V and 9 bases at J, leaving 11 bases unmatched. Germline lookup yields CDR1 SGHNT and CDR2 YYREEE (reference sequence). The length of the CDR3 is 16 residues. The chain recombines TRBV5-4 with TRBJ1-6; 8 positions match TRBD1. This TCR came from a female donor with multiple sclerosis, enrolled in a pregnancy study. The sample was CD4+ T cells from peripheral blood mononuclear cells, taken before pregnancy. CDR3: CASSSGQGVNFSPLHF. The CDR3 region has the DNA TGTGCCAGCAGCTCTGGACAGGGAGTTAATTTTTCACCCCTCCACTTT.